This T cell receptor beta chain derives from a study of OX40 agonist ivuxolimab in advanced cancers. The study, taken as a whole, reports: Partial responders receiving 0.1-3.0 mg/kg showed among the lowest clonal expansion. There was clonal expansion of CD4+ and CD8+ blood T cells by week 6 at 0.1 to 3.0 mg/kg. CD8+ T cells (on average) carried more expanded clones than CD4+ T cells.

Remarks on this clone: The antigen is unknown.

Only in-frame clones appear in the TCRdb table, and some are missing; sequencing was by immunoSEQ multiplex PCR. Seen here are roughly 64,000 clones, under 90% observed once, and the top ten hold over 2%. V gave up 4 bases and J gave up 3 bases, with 14 bases separating them. The germline CDR1 and CDR2 sequences are SGHRS and YFSETQ. There are 14 residues in the CDR3. The rearrangement uses TRBV5-1 and TRBJ2-7, with a possible D match to TRBD2 (6 bases). The sample here was CD4+ or CD8+ T cells sorted from blood, taken in a trial of the OX40 agonist ivuxolimab. This receptor was identified in an adult with an advanced solid tumor such as melanoma, head and neck, liver or kidney cancer. The CDR3 loop is CASSPLRGYYEQYF. CDR3 DNA sequence: TGCGCCAGCAGCCCATTGCGGGGCTACTACGAGCAGTACTTC.